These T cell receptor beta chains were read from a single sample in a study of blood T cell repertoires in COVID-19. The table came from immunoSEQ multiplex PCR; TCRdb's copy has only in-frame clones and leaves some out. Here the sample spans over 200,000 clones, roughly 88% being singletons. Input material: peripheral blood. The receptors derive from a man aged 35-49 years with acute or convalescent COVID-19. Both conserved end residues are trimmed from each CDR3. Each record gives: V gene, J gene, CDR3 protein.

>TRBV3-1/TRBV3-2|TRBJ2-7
ASRGHEQY
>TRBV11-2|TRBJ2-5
ASSLSGIQETQY
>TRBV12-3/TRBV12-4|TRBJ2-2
ASSRGGAVF
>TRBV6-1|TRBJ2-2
ASSDNLTGKGTGELF
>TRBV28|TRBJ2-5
ASSSPDREYQETQY
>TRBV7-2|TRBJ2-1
ASSLISGNNEQF
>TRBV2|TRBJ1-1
ASMADMNTEAF
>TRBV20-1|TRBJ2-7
SASISGNSYEQY
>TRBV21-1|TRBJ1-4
ASRGTIGDEKLF
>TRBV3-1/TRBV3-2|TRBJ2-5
ASSQDIRVETQY
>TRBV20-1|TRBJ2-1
SASERESYNEQF
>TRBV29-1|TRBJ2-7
SVADRGPPSYEQY
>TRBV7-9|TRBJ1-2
ASSSDRDLYGYT
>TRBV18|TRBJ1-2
ASSPSGHKNYGYT
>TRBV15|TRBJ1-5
ATSRDRQPQH
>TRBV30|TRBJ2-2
AWSVLIRDGELF
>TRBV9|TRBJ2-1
ASSPRGGLAGGKGDEQF
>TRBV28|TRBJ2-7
ASSLPISSSYEQY
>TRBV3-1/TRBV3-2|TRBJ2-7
ASSHDRAGQY
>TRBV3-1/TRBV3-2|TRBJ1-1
ASSRNMGGEAEAF
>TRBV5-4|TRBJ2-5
AGRDRGQETQY
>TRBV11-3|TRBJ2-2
ASGQGTTGELF
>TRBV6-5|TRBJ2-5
ASSRGTGETQY
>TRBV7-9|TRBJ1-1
ASTLLEGLTGGEAF
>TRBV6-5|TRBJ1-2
ASSYSTRGIGGYT
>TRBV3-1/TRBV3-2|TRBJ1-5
ASSQANQPQH
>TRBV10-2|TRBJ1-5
ASSVAGNQPQH
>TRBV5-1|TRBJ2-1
ASSLQGSYNEQF